The sequence of this TCR beta chain was determined in a study of cytomegalovirus exposure and HLA in healthy donors (dated by TCRdb to the late 2010s). Notes on the research overall: An earlier analysis of about 560 of the donors reported approximately 300 Gb of sequence data and around 110 million unique TCR beta sequences obtained from about 200 million T cells. HLA typing included class I and class II loci at four-digit resolution. High-throughput TCR immunosequencing, statistical association of individual TCRs with disease status, and machine learning were combined to predict cytomegalovirus infection status. The study aimed to test whether signatures of past pathogen exposure could be identified by cataloging public T cell receptors. Using immunosequencing, the study profiled T cell repertoires from some 670 subjects and related those repertoires to cytomegalovirus serostatus. Genome-wide SNP genotypes for about 65% of the roughly 700 donors were used in a later genetic analysis, which treated that subset as a discovery cohort. A later analysis re-examined previously published TCR beta repertoires from roughly 650 donors and added high-resolution HLA genotyping to investigate patterns of TCR occurrence. The later analysis used no new phenotypic data to find candidate immune exposures, relying instead on TCR beta sequences and their occurrence across donors. Donor age, sex, ethnicity and CMV serostatus were compiled alongside the repertoire data. In addition to the first cohort of around 670 subjects, a separate validation cohort of approximately 120 different subjects was used. Roughly five DR-DQ haplotypes were treated as single units for association and clustering because of strong linkage in the cohort. Every repertoire in the discovery cohort had been generated on one and the same sequencing platform. To decide whether each TCR beta V gene segment behaved as functional or pseudogenic, an earlier analysis of several hundred of the donors relied on high-throughput TCR beta sequencing. On average, roughly 250,000 unique TCR beta nucleotide sequences were sequenced per donor among a few hundred genotyped donors of the cohort, with 15% to 20% of those sequences being non-productive. Typing coverage differed by locus: A, B, C, DRB1 and DQB1 were typed in roughly 620-640 donors, DQA1 in 500 to 550, DPA1 in 600 to 610, and DPB1 in approximately 450. Around 320 gigabases of sequencing data and approximately 80 million unique TCR sequences were included in an early release covering roughly 600 HLA-typed donors. The genetic ancestry cluster associated with self-reported Caucasian donors included over 65% of the 398 genotyped donors.

The cohort was made up of 666 healthy bone marrow donors. Cohort members were all nominally healthy when sampled, although unrecorded immune exposures were likely present. The donor tested CMV seronegative, placing the donor among the approximately 400 seronegative members of the cohort. Every donor gave a peripheral blood sample, and the peripheral blood mononuclear cells from that sample were used for TCR beta sequencing. The Qiagen DNeasy Blood Extraction Kit was used to extract genomic DNA from the blood cell samples. The paper's findings and limits, for the study overall: In this cohort, only TCR beta chains were sequenced, and detectable features were limited by the absence of alpha or paired-chain data. HLA typing was unavailable for some donors at each locus, so association tests used only the typed subset. In a later analysis, 16,951 TCR beta sequences were associated with specific HLA alleles at a false discovery rate of 0.05. In vitro tests confirmed that a few of the cytomegalovirus-associated TCR beta chains recognize cytomegalovirus antigens. A cluster of highly shared sequence variants was judged likely to be a technical artifact of the sequencing pipeline. Because counts were too low, 15 to 20 rarely observed V segments, including chromosome 9 orphons, were excluded from the earlier analysis of under 650 of the donors. According to a later analysis, parvovirus B19, influenza, CMV and Epstein-Barr virus appeared linked to several top co-occurrence clusters. While some public TCRs were present in many individuals, most TCR sequences turned up only very rarely across donors. Most CMV-associated TCR beta chains appeared to be HLA-restricted in a later analysis, and the HLA associations seemed to be driven largely by CMV exposure. A further reported finding was that TCR beta sequences accurately predicted the HLA-A and HLA-B alleles for most subjects in the first cohort. A later genetic analysis associated a missense DCLRE1C variant with V-gene and J-gene trimming of TCR beta chains, and an independent cohort replicated the association. In a later genetic analysis, fewer N-insertions in productive TCRs were reported among donors in an Asian-associated ancestry cluster than the roughly 700-donor mean. An earlier analysis of some 590 of the donors showed that most TCR beta V segments appeared in productive rearrangements either about 87% or about 30% of the time, which broadly matched IMGT annotations. The authors suggested that the approach could potentially be generalized to other disease states and immunological phenotypes. CMV serostatus was the only immune exposure information available for the cohort. When HLA alleles, especially DR and DQ, strongly co-occurred, TCR associations were difficult to assign to individual alleles. Because the 87-base-pair reads could not distinguish some IMGT-functional V segments, including TRBV6-2 and TRBV6-3, those segments were excluded. In the study, 150 to 200 TCR beta chains were listed as associated with cytomegalovirus. Cytomegalovirus status was reported to be diagnosed by the classifier with high specificity and sensitivity in both the original and validation cohorts. A later analysis found that TCR association rates varied across HLA loci, with DRB1 alleles showing the most associated TCRs and HLA-C alleles the fewest. Presence/absence analyses assumed roughly uniform sequencing depth across donors, an assumption that may not hold. A later analysis found that HLA-associated TCR beta chains were more clonally expanded and had lower generation probabilities than equally common non-associated chains. Linkage disequilibrium might explain the correlated functional status among segregating V segments, but an unknown experimental factor could not be excluded.

CDR1 MNHEY and CDR2 SMNVEV are derived from the germline V gene (reference sequence). Spanning cysteine to phenylalanine, the CDR3 consists of 15 amino acids. Only the CDR3 part of the read is kept: 45 bases, read in frame from the first base. V loses 6 bases at its end and J loses 3 bases; junction bases beyond the gene matches: 7. To note about this clone: Its specific antigen is unknown. No quality values exist for individual bases; no much larger clone is one base distant.

To prepare the library, the immunoSEQ multiplex PCR assay was applied. The multiplex PCR relied on a mix of 60 forward primers for TCR Vbeta segments and 13 reverse primers for TCR Jbeta segments. The CDR3 region of rearranged TCR beta genes was amplified from genomic DNA with a multiplex PCR assay. The Illumina HiSeq System was used to sequence the amplified TCR beta libraries as 87-base-pair reads. The authors' analysis ran thus. Across the 600 to 700 repertoires, a later analysis counted around 80 million unique TCR beta chains, about 10 million of which were shared by at least two donors. Raw reads were error-corrected and collapsed into unique sequences by a nearest-neighbor algorithm in which closely related sequences were merged to remove PCR and sequencing errors. To assign V, D and J gene segments, CDR3 sequences were aligned to IMGT reference sequences. For a sequence to be retained, at least a six-nucleotide match to both a V gene segment and a J gene segment was required. A rearrangement counted as productive if the CDR3 had no stop codons and remained in frame with V and J, and every other rearrangement counted as non-productive. Following IMGT convention, CDR3 was defined as the stretch from the second conserved V-encoded cysteine up to the conserved J-encoded phenylalanine. The earlier analysis of about 500 of the donors excluded sequences that lacked an unambiguous match to a single V gene segment. In an earlier analysis of around 590 of the donors, a V segment was called functional when productive rearrangements were above 56.7%, and segregating when the standard deviation between donors exceeded 5%. A statistical classification framework was built to diagnose cytomegalovirus status from the catalog of TCR beta chain sequences. V and J gene assignment, in a later analysis, came from comparing TCR nucleotide sequences with IMGT/GENE-DB human TR gene sequences. The TCRdist pipeline was used in a later analysis to assign CDR3 sequences and most-parsimonious VDJ recombination scenarios. A later analysis defined each TCR beta chain by its CDR3 amino acid sequence plus V-gene family, and excluded reads lacking a unique V-gene family. To address suspected cross-contamination and a sequencing artifact, a later analysis removed over 500 highly shared, low-generation-probability nucleotide sequences. In a later analysis, a clonal expansion index was calculated for each public chain from normalized within-repertoire ranks of inferred template counts. In a later analysis, generation probabilities were computed using a VDJ recombination model fitted to out-of-frame rearrangements, and the results were checked against IGoR. A later analysis scored TCR-TCR, TCR-HLA and TCR-CMV co-occurrence with hypergeometric tests, applying a repertoire-size bias correction to TCR pairs. A later analysis estimated false discovery rates by permuting HLA or CMV assignments 20 times. A later analysis grouped co-occurring TCRs with DBSCAN, adding TCRdist sequence similarity when clustering within HLA-allele-positive subsets. Repertoires with fewer than 30,000 or more than 120,000 public chains were left out of co-occurrence clustering, as were four to six repertoires with anomalous nucleotide sharing. TCRdb took this table from immuneACCESS and kept in-frame rearrangements with V and J called. Such tables lack part of the clones; where checked against another copy, unresolved V genes explain under half of the gap, and the rest is unexplained. V and J calls and clone size are given by that table; D and trimming were obtained from the DNA. The sample records 150,000 to 200,000 clones, roughly 86% of which are singletons. 1.5% to 2% of the sample lies in the top ten.

The chain is assembled from TRBV27 and TRBJ2-5; a stretch of 10 junction bases matches TRBD2. The TCR comes from a woman between 18 and 29 years old in good health and CMV-seronegative. Material: PBMCs. The sequence in DNA is TGTGCCAGCAGATATAGCGGGGGGAAAGAAGAGACCCAGTACTTC. This yields the protein CASRYSGGKEETQYF.